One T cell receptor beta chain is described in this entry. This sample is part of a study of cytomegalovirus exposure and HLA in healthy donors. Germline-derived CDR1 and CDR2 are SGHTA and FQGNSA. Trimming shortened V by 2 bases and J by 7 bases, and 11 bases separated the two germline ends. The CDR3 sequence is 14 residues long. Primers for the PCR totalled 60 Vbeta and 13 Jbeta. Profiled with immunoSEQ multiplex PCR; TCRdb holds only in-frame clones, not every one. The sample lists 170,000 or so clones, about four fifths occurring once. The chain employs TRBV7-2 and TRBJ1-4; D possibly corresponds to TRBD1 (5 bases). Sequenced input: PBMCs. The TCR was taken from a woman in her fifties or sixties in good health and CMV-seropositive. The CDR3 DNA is TGTGCCAGCAGCTTACCCTGGGACTTTGAAAAACTGTTTTTT. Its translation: CASSLPWDFEKLFF.